This T cell receptor beta chain comes out of a study of blood T cell repertoires in COVID-19. Whole-study context: Specimens from acute and convalescent COVID-19 originated in the United States, Italy and Spain. In each case, the material was cDNA or gDNA derived from T cells, B-cell-depleted T cells, or PBMCs.

As handled by the study authors: Using reference gene primer amplification, nucleated cell counts were estimated. TCRdb keeps only in-frame clones here, not all; method: immunoSEQ multiplex PCR. The V and J calls and the clone size are those of that table, but D and trimming were determined from the DNA. The sample carries some 200,000 clones, around three quarters recorded once. The CDR3 contains 15 residues. CDR1 is LNHDA and CDR2 is SQIVND in the germline V gene (reference sequence). Germline trimming cut 1 base from V and 8 bases from J; bases unmatched to any gene: 6. This sequence joins TRBV19 and TRBJ1-4; 8 bases agree with TRBD1. The sequenced material came from peripheral blood. This TCR was recovered from a woman between 65 and 79 years old with acute or convalescent COVID-19. The CDR3 sequence is CASSIGDRGLEKLFF. CDR3 DNA: TGTGCCAGTAGTATAGGAGACAGGGGTTTGGAAAAACTGTTTTTT.